This T cell receptor beta chain was captured by sequencing in a study of T cells after posttransplantation cyclophosphamide. General study points: After PTCy, TRB diversity resembled that of CNI/methotrexate controls. Later post-transplant blood repertoires were often dominated by donor CD8+ memory clones.

This clone occurred many times. Its target is not known. Assay: immunoSEQ multiplex PCR; the TCRdb copy retains only in-frame clones and omits some. This sample carries roughly 10,000 clones, none of them present only once. Busulfan-fludarabine conditioning, marrow transplant, and cyclophosphamide on days +3 and +4 were administered. The CDR3 contains 17 residues. The V end was cut by 0 bases, the J end by 0 bases, with 9 bases between. Looked up from germline, CDR1 is MGHRA and CDR2 is YSYEKL. The sample was PBMCs, taken after allogeneic stem cell transplant with posttransplant cyclophosphamide. This TCR came from a female patient aged 40 to 55 who received an allogeneic stem cell transplant from a related donor, was CMV-positive, and had no GVHD. T cells may partly derive from the graft donor. V usage is TRBV4-1 and J usage is TRBJ1-6; D possibly corresponds to TRBD1 (5 bases). CDR3 coding DNA: TGCGCCAGCAGCCAAGATGGGGGGAGCTCCTATAATTCACCCCTCCACTTT. Protein sequence: CASSQDGGSSYNSPLHF.